This entry lists 8 T cell receptor beta chains sequenced from one sample in a study of cytomegalovirus exposure and HLA in healthy donors. The primer mix had 60 Vbeta and 13 Jbeta primers. Sequenced by immunoSEQ multiplex PCR; TCRdb stores in-frame clones only, minus some. The data contain fewer than 95,000 clones, around 78% of them seen just once; the ten biggest clones take up 0.5% to 0.65%. The sequencing sample was made of PBMCs. These receptors all come from a man aged 25 to 45 in good health and CMV-seronegative.

This clone was counted a few times. The chain is built from TRBV19 and TRBJ2-7; 10 bases are a match to TRBD1. CDR3 size: 16 residues. The V and J ends lost 5 bases and 3 bases, in that order; junction bases with no gene match: 10. The germline V gene encodes CDR1 LNHDA and CDR2 SQIVND (reference sequence). CDR3: CASSDLGTGVFYEQYF. CDR3 sequence (DNA): TGTGCCAGTAGTGATCTGGGGACAGGGGTTTTCTACGAGCAGTACTTC.

The CDR3 DNA is TGTGCCAGTAAGCGACAGCAGAACACTGAAGCTTTCTTT. Its translation is CASKRQQNTEAFF. V is TRBV19 and J is TRBJ1-1, with D perhaps TRBD1 (5 bases). The ends were cut back, 7 bases at V and 1 base at J, with 10 bases in the middle. CDR1 is LNHDA, CDR2 SQIVND, per germline (reference sequence). The CDR3 extends over 13 amino acids.

In DNA, the CDR3 is TGTGCCAGCAGCGCCTATCCGGGACAGGGAAACTATGGCTACACCTTC. This gives the protein CASSAYPGQGNYGYTF. The rearrangement links TRBV9 to TRBJ1-2, with 9 nucleotides matching TRBD1. With 3 bases clipped from V and 2 bases from J, the junction kept 8 bases outside the gene matches. Germline V lookup: CDR1 SGDLS, CDR2 YYNGEE. This CDR3 is 16 amino acids long.

This chain links TRBV4-2 with TRBJ2-5, with TRBD2 matching 10 bases. CDR3 size: 18 residues. From germline, CDR1 is LGHNA and CDR2 YNFKEQ. The J segment lost 4 bases and the V segment lost 0 bases, leaving 11 bases of the junction unmatched. CDR3 in amino acids: CASSQEARQRGGLETQYF. CDR3 DNA: TGTGCCAGCAGCCAAGAAGCAAGACAGCGGGGGGGCCTAGAGACCCAGTACTTC.

The gene calls are TRBV4-2 and TRBJ1-1; no clear D gene. Trimming removed 0 bases from V and 11 bases from J, with 10 bases in between. The CDR3 covers 12 residues. CDR1 and CDR2 (germline): LGHNA, YNFKEQ. This CDR3 reads CASSQDGLYAFF. DNA for the CDR3: TGTGCCAGCAGCCAAGATGGGCTTTACGCTTTCTTT.

CDR3 coding DNA: TGTGCCACCAGGACGGAGCCTCCTAGGGGGGGCAAGAATGAGCAGTTCTTC. Translation gives CATRTEPPRGGKNEQFF. The rearrangement uses TRBV15 and TRBJ2-1, with D tentatively TRBD2 (7 bases). V shed 6 bases and J shed 7 bases, with 25 bases lying between them. Germline V CDR1 and CDR2: LNHNV, YYDKDF (reference sequence). The CDR3 totals 17 residues.

The chain recombines TRBV19 with TRBJ1-5; D gene unclear. Germline values: CDR1 LNHDA, CDR2 SQIVND (reference sequence). The CDR3 has 16 amino acids. Trimming cost V 6 bases and J 1 base, with 16 bases left between them. CDR3 coding DNA: TGTGCCAGTAGCCCCATGGGTGGAGGCAGCAATCAGCCCCAGCATTTT. Residues: CASSPMGGGSNQPQHF. The whole variable domain, filled in from reference TRBV19 and TRBJ1-5, reads DGGITQSPKYLFRKEGQNVTLSCEQNLNHDAMYWYRQDPGQGLRLIYYSQIVNDFQKGDIAEGYSVSREKKESFPLTVTSAQKNPTAFYLCASSPMGGGSNQPQHFGDGTRLSIL.

This clone showed up just a few times. The rearrangement joins TRBV27 to TRBJ2-6; the match to TRBD1 covers 7 bases. This CDR3 contains 16 residues. From germline, CDR1 is MNHEY and CDR2 SMNVEV (reference sequence). J lost 0 bases, V lost 3 bases, and 2 bases had no gene match. This CDR3 is CASSFGTASGANVLTF. The DNA of the CDR3 is TGTGCCAGCAGTTTCGGGACAGCCTCTGGGGCCAACGTCCTGACTTTC.